What follows are 18 T cell receptor beta chains derived from one specimen sequenced in a study of blood T cells in healthy people across ages. Then a second PCR, running about 6 to 11 cycles, was carried out with a sample-barcoded 5' primer and a J-beta primer mix. TCRdb used MiXCR to reprocess the 5' RACE reads, holding one entry per CDR3 protein. This sample has roughly 1.6 million distinct CDR3 sequences, with approximately 32% found just once. Sequencing was done on a sample of blood. These TCRs come from a woman in her 30s in good health.

About this clonotype itself: One end of the junction is discordant with germline, which a read error may explain. J is TRBJ2-7 and V is TRBV20-1, with D unresolved. This CDR3 is built from 11 residues. Germline V gene lookup returns CDR1 DFQATT and CDR2 SNEGSKA (reference sequence). For the CDR3, the DNA is TGCAATGCTAGTGAGCCCTACGAGCAGTACTTC. This sequence encodes CNASEPYEQYF.

A note on this clonotype: A junction end diverges from the germline sequence, so it may reflect a read error. The rearrangement links TRBV4-2 to TRBJ2-1; the D gene is possibly TRBD1 (7 bases). CDR1 and CDR2 from the germline V gene are LGHNA and YNFKEQ. The CDR3 runs to 14 residues. CDR3: CASSPDRTINEQVF. The CDR3 DNA is TGTGCCAGCAGCCCGGACAGGACTATCAATGAGCAGGTCTTC.

The chain recombines TRBV28 with TRBJ2-2; D gene ambiguous. This CDR3 region has 14 residues. The V end lost 1 base, the J end lost 9 bases, and 12 bases lay between the germline ends. CDR1 MDHEN and CDR2 SYDVKM come from the germline V gene. CDR3 residues: CASSLSRQHRELFF. CDR3 sequence (DNA): TGTGCCAGCAGTTTATCTCGTCAACACCGGGAGCTGTTTTTT.

The chain has TRBV4-1 and TRBJ1-5; TRBD1 agrees at 8 bases. Germline loops: CDR1 MGHRA, CDR2 YSYEKL. The CDR3 loop spans 16 amino acids. With 1 base clipped from V and 6 bases from J, the junction kept 8 bases outside the gene matches. The CDR3 loop reads CASSQGTGRRGQPQHF. The DNA of the CDR3 is TGCGCCAGCAGCCAAGGGACAGGGCGCCGAGGTCAGCCCCAGCATTTT.

The V gene is TRBV15, the J gene TRBJ2-7, with 7 bases matching TRBD2. The CDR3 sequence is 13 residues long. Trimming at V came to 0 bases and at J to 6 bases, leaving 2 bases not matched to a gene. Per germline, CDR1 LNHNV and CDR2 YYDKDF (reference sequence). The CDR3 DNA sequence: TGTGCCACCAGCAGAGATAGCGGGTCCGAGCAGTACTTC. Residues: CATSRDSGSEQYF.

About this clonotype: Relative to the germline gene, one junction end is altered; a read error may explain this. The chain is built from TRBV7-9 and TRBJ1-2, with TRBD1 as a possible D gene (5 bases). This CDR3 is built from 12 residues. Germline V CDR1 and CDR2: SEHNR, FQNEAQ (reference sequence). CDR3 in amino acids: CVSSLAGDGYTF. CDR3 in DNA: TGTGTCAGCAGCTTAGCCGGGGACGGCTACACCTTC.

The V call is TRBV3-1, the J call TRBJ2-7; 9 bases map to TRBD1. Germline loops: CDR1 LGHDT, CDR2 YNNKEL (reference sequence). This CDR3 region has 15 residues. V gave up 2 bases and J gave up 6 bases; unmatched junction bases: 8. In nucleotides, the CDR3 is TGTGCCAGCAGCCAAAGAGGGGACAGGGAGGGCGAGCAGTACTTC. It specifies CASSQRGDREGEQYF.

CDR3 region: CASSLELGGTEQYF. The CDR3 DNA reads as TGTGCCAGCAGCTTAGAATTAGGGGGAACAGAGCAGTACTTC. The J gene is TRBJ2-5, the V gene TRBV7-9; tentative D call: TRBD1 (6 bases). V lost 1 base, J lost 11 bases, and 17 bases lay in between. The CDR3 spans 14 residues. Germline V gene sequence: CDR1 SEHNR, CDR2 FQNEAQ (reference sequence).

V and J are TRBV28 and TRBJ1-5; D is unclear. The CDR3 spans 15 residues. Trimming left V 5 bases short and J 6 bases short, with 17 bases between. In germline, CDR1 is MDHEN, CDR2 SYDVKM. The CDR3 DNA reads TGTGCCAGCAGTGTGGACCCCTCCGGCAGTCAGCCCCAGCATTTT. It yields the protein CASSVDPSGSQPQHF.

The CDR3 DNA sequence: TGTGCCAGCAGCTTGGCAACTAGCGGGGGTGACGAGCAGTTCTTC. Translating it yields CASSLATSGGDEQFF. The V and J genes are TRBV5-6 and TRBJ2-1, with 11 bases lining up with TRBD2. Germline CDR1 is SGHDT and CDR2 is YYEEEE. This CDR3 region has 15 residues. The J segment lost 10 bases and the V segment lost 0 bases, leaving 6 bases of the junction unmatched.

Only a few counts were recorded for this clonotype. The chain carries TRBV5-4 and TRBJ1-4, with 7 bases lining up with TRBD1. Germline V CDR1 and CDR2: SGHNT, YYREEE (reference sequence). V lost 1 base, J lost 4 bases, and 4 bases stayed unmatched. The CDR3 runs 15 residues. As DNA, the CDR3 is TGTGCCAGCAGCTTGCGGACAGGAAATAATGAAAAACTGTTTTTT. It encodes CASSLRTGNNEKLFF.

This clonotype was seen at least ten times. The rearrangement joins TRBV27 to TRBJ1-6; D unresolved. From germline, CDR1 is MNHEY and CDR2 SMNVEV (reference sequence). The CDR3 is made up of 15 amino acids. The V end lost 1 base, the J end lost 9 bases, and 13 bases lay between the germline ends. In DNA form, the CDR3 reads TGTGCCAGCAGTTTATTGGGCGAGGGCGGTTCACCCCTCCACTTT. Translating it yields CASSLLGEGGSPLHF.

The V and J genes are TRBV7-2 and TRBJ2-1, with a tentative D call TRBD2 (5 bases). The ends were cut back, 4 bases at V and 6 bases at J, with 16 bases in the middle. CDR1 and CDR2 (germline): SGHTA, FQGNSA. CDR3 length: 15 amino acids. CDR3 sequence: CASSSGSPPPNEQFF. In DNA, the CDR3 is TGTGCCAGCAGCTCGGGGTCTCCCCCCCCCAATGAGCAGTTCTTC.

This clonotype was seen at least ten times. V usage is TRBV4-1 and J usage is TRBJ2-4, with D possibly being TRBD2 (5 bases). V lost 4 bases, J lost 0 bases, and 10 bases lay in between. The germline gives CDR1 MGHRA, CDR2 YSYEKL. CDR3 length equals 15 residues. The CDR3 loop is CASSRGLLAKNIQYF. Here the CDR3 DNA reads TGCGCCAGCAGCCGAGGGTTGCTAGCCAAAAACATTCAGTACTTC.

A word on this clonotype: The junction departs from the called germline gene at one end, perhaps through a read error. The rearrangement joins TRBV5-6 to TRBJ2-5; D is perhaps TRBD1 (6 bases). Germline loops: CDR1 SGHDT, CDR2 YYEEEE. The CDR3 spans 14 residues. The CDR3 region has the DNA TGTGCCGGCAGCACTCCCAGGGGTGGGGAGACCCAGTACTTC. It yields the protein CAGSTPRGGETQYF.

About this clonotype: A junction boundary mismatches the germline segment, possibly from a read error. The chain combines TRBV12-3 or TRBV12-4 with TRBJ1-2; 8 bases agree with TRBD1. This CDR3 comprises 12 residues. CDR3 sequence (DNA): TGTGCCGGCAGTCTACAGGGGGGCGGCTACACCTTC. This translates into CAGSLQGGGYTF.

This clonotype was found a few times. The rearrangement joins TRBV12-3 or TRBV12-4 to TRBJ2-1; 7 nucleotides match TRBD2. J was trimmed by 1 base and V by 4 bases; bases with no gene match: 7. This CDR3 is 16 amino acids long. CDR3 amino acids: CASSSLSGKSYNEQFF. CDR3 nucleotide sequence: TGTGCCAGCAGTTCACTCAGCGGGAAGTCCTACAATGAGCAGTTCTTC.

V gene TRBV5-1 combines with J gene TRBJ2-3; D is uncertain. V lost 0 bases to trimming and J lost 1 base, with 15 bases between them. The CDR3 has 17 residues. Germline CDR1 is SGHRS and CDR2 is YFSETQ. CDR3 DNA: TGCGCCAGCAGCTTGGGGCGACGCCTCGTAGGCACAGATACGCAGTATTTT. Translated, it gives CASSLGRRLVGTDTQYF. The variable domain in full, with the rest retrieved from reference TRBV5-1 and TRBJ2-3, is KAGVTQTPRYLIKTRGQQVTLSCSPISGHRSVSWYQQTPGQGLQFLFEYFSETQRNKGNFPGRFSGRQFSNSRSEMNVSTLELGDSALYLCASSLGRRLVGTDTQYFGPGTRLTVL.